This record concerns one TCR beta chain sequence. Its recognized antigen is unknown. Per-nucleotide qualities are absent, and no much larger clonotype sits a single base away. The library was produced with the immunoSEQ multiplex PCR assay. T cell repertoires were profiled with deep sequencing of rearranged TCR beta loci together with multiparametric flow cytometry. Imported from immuneACCESS, the table was reduced by TCRdb to in-frame sequences with V and J called. These copies leave out some clones; in studies compared against another copy, an unresolved V gene accounts for under half, and the cause of the remainder is not known. Within this sample are 150,000 or so clones, with approximately 86% of them counted one time only. The ten most abundant clones make up about 4.7% of the sample. Inclusive of the bounding cysteine and phenylalanine, the CDR3 is 16 residues long. The entry retains the CDR3 DNA only, 48 bases that are in frame from base 1. V loses 5 bases at its end and J loses 1 base; junction bases beyond the gene matches: 9. CDR1 and CDR2 are drawn from the germline V gene: SGHDT, YYEEEE.

The sample comes from a study of lymphopenia after photon versus proton radiotherapy (dated by TCRdb to between 2017 and 2020). Study-level background: The study compared the immunological effects of photon versus proton radiation therapy in patients with gastrointestinal tumors who developed high-grade lymphopenia. The cohort comprised under 25 patients with gastrointestinal tumors who received either photon or proton therapy and then developed lymphopenia. The goal of the study was to describe how the two radiation modalities differ in their effects on the immune system. The study at large found these results: The survival association was assessed only in patients who died, and better survival with proton therapy was presented by the authors as a possibility rather than a demonstrated result. After the lymphocyte count nadir, repertoires from photon-treated patients showed oligoclonal expansion, particularly of CD8+ Temra cells, and this expansion drove the decline in diversity. Across the cohort, an inverse correlation was found between a larger post-nadir drop in TCR diversity and overall survival time among patients who died. During treatment, patients who received proton therapy stayed relatively stable, whereas patients who received photon therapy lost naive T cells and TCR diversity and gained effector/memory populations.

The origin of this receptor is a man aged 45-65 years with gastric cancer. The sequenced sample was peripheral blood, obtained from a patient treated with photon-based radiotherapy. Here the chain combines TRBV5-6 and TRBJ2-7, and 10 junctional nucleotides match TRBD2. CDR3 loop: CASRRLAGPMSYEQYF. The bases read TGTGCCAGCAGGCGACTAGCGGGCCCTATGTCCTACGAGCAGTACTTC.